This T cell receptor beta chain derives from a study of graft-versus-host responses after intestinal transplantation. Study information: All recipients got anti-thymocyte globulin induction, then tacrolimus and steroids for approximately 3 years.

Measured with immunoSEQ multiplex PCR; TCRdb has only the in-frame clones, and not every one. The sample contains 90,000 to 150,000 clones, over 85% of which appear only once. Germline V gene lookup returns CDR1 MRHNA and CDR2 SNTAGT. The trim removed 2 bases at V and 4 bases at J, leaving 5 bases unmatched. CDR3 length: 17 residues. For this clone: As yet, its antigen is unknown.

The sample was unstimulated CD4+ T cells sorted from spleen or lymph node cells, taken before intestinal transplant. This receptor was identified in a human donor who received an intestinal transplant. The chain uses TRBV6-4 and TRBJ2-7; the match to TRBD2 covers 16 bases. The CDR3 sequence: CASSDTGLAGGPYEQYF. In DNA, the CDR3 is TGTGCCAGCAGTGACACGGGACTAGCGGGAGGGCCGTACGAGCAGTACTTC.